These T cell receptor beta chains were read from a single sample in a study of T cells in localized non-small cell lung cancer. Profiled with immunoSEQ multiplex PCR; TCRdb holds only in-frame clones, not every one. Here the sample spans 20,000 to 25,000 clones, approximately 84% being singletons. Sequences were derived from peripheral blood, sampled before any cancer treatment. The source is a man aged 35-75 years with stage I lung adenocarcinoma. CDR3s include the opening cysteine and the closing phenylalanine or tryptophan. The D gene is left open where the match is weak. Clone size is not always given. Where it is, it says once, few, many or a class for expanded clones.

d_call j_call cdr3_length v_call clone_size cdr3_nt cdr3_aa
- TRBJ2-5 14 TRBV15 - TGTGCCACCAGCAGAGCCGGACCTCAAGAGACCCAGTACTTC CATSRAGPQETQYF
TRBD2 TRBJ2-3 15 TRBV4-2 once TGTGCCAGCAGCCAAGATGGCGGGGGAACAGATACGCAGTATTTT CASSQDGGGTDTQYF
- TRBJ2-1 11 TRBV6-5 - TGTGCCAGCAGTTGGATTGGTGAGCAGTTCTTC CASSWIGEQFF
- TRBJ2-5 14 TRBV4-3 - TGCGCCAGCAGCCAAGATGCCAGGGCGGAGACCCAGTACTTC CASSQDARAETQYF
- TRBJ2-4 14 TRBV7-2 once TGTGCCAGCAGCTCCTTTCCCGGACTGGACATTCAGTACTTC CASSSFPGLDIQYF
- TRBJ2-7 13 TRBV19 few TGTGCCAGTAGTGCGACAATCTCCTACGAGCAGTACTTC CASSATISYEQYF
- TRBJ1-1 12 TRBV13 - TGTGCCAGCAGCTTGCGGGCCTCTGAAGCTTTCTTT CASSLRASEAFF
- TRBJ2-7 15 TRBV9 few TGTGCCAGCAGCGAACAGGGTCAAGTGGGTTACGAGCAGTACTTC CASSEQGQVGYEQYF
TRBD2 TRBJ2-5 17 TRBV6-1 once TGTGCCAGCAGTGAAGCTCTTGCGGGAGTAGGCCAAGAGACCCAGTACTTC CASSEALAGVGQETQYF
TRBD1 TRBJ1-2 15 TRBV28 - TGTGCCAGCTGTTTGGGGACAGGGGGGTTTCGGGGCTACACCTTC CASCLGTGGFRGYTF
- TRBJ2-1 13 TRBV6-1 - TGTGCCAGCAGTTGGGGCAGGGACAATGAGCAGTTCTTC CASSWGRDNEQFF
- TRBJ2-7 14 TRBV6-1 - TGTGCCAGCAGTGAACAGGGGACTTCCTACGAGCAGTACTTC CASSEQGTSYEQYF
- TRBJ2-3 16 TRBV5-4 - TGTGCCAGCAGCCCTACAGGGTTCTGGGGGGGGGATACGCAGTATTTT CASSPTGFWGGDTQYF
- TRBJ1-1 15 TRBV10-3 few TGTGCCATCAGTGAGTCACTTGGAGGGACCACTGAAGCTTTCTTT CAISESLGGTTEAFF
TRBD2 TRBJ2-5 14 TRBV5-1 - TGCGCCAGCAGCTTGGAGCTAGCGGGGGGGCCGCAGTACTTC CASSLELAGGPQYF
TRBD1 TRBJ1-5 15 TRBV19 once TGTGCCAGTAGTATAGATGCCGGGACAGGGGGGCCCCAGCATTTT CASSIDAGTGGPQHF
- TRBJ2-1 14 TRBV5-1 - TGCGCCAGCAGACCAGGGAGCTCCTACAATGAGCAGTTCTTC CASRPGSSYNEQFF
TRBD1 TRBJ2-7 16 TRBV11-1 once TGTGCCAGCAGCCCACGGACAGGCCGAAGCTCCTACGAGCAGTACTTC CASSPRTGRSSYEQYF
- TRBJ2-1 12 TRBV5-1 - TGCGCCAGCAACGATGGCCCGACAGCGCAGTTCTTC CASNDGPTAQFF
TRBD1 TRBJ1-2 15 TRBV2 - TGTGCCAGCACTACTGGACAGGGGGGAAACTATGGCTACACCTTC CASTTGQGGNYGYTF
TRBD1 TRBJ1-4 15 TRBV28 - TGTGCCAGCAGTTTTACAGGGGGCTTTCGCGAAAAACTGTTTTTT CASSFTGGFREKLFF
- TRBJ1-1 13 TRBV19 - TGTGCCAGTAGCCCGTGGGCGAACACTGAAGCTTTCTTT CASSPWANTEAFF
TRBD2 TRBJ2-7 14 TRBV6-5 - TGTGCCAGCAGTTATGGGTCTAGCGGGTACGAGCAGTACTTC CASSYGSSGYEQYF
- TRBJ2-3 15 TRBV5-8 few TGTGCCAGCAGCTTGGCCTTACTAGCTGGGGATACGCAGTATTTT CASSLALLAGDTQYF
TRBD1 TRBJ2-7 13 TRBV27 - TGTGCCAGCAGAAAAGGACAGGGGGGCGAGCAGTACTTC CASRKGQGGEQYF
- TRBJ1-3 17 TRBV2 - TGTGCCAGCAGTGAAAGTGGGGGGCCCCGCTCTGGAAACACCATATATTTT CASSESGGPRSGNTIYF
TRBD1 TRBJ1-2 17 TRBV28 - TGTGCCAGCAGCCGAGGGACAGGGGGAAGGTTGGGCTATGGCTACACCTTC CASSRGTGGRLGYGYTF
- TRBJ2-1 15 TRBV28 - TGTGCCAGCAGCTACCGGGGTGCCGGATACAATGAGCAGTTCTTC CASSYRGAGYNEQFF
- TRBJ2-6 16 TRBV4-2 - TGTGCCAGCAGCCAAGACAGGAGCTCTGGGGCCAACGTCCTGACTTTC CASSQDRSSGANVLTF
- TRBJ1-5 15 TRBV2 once TGTGCCAGCAGTGAAGCCGGACCGACGAGCCAGCCCCAGCATTTT CASSEAGPTSQPQHF
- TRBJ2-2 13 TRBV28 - TGTGCCAGCAGGATTCCTGCGGTCGGGGAGCTGTTTTTT CASRIPAVGELFF
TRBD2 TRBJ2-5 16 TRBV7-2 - TGTGCCAGCAGCTTAACCCTAGCGGGAGGGGTGGAGACCCAGTACTTC CASSLTLAGGVETQYF
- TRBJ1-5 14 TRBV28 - TGTGCCAGCAGTTCCGGGTCAACCAATCAGCCCCAGCATTTT CASSSGSTNQPQHF
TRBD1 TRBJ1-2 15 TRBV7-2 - TGTGCCAGCAGTTCCCGGACAGGGGGCAGCTATGGCTACACCTTC CASSSRTGGSYGYTF
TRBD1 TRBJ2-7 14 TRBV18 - TGTGCCAGCTCACCAAGGACAGGGGGCTACGAGCAGTACTTC CASSPRTGGYEQYF
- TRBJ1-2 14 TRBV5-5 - TGTGCCAGCAGCTCCAGGGGCCCTCTCTATGGCTACACCTTC CASSSRGPLYGYTF
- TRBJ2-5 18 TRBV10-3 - TGTGCCATCAGTGAGTCGACTCCGGACAGATTGTACCAAGAGACCCAGTACTTC CAISESTPDRLYQETQYF
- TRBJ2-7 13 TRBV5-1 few TGCGCCAGCAGCTTGGAACCGAGCGGCGAGCAGTACTTC CASSLEPSGEQYF
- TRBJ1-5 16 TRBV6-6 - TGTGCCAGCAGCCTTCCAGGTAGCGGGAGCAATCAGCCCCAGCATTTT CASSLPGSGSNQPQHF
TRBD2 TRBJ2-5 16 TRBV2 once TGTGCCAGCAGTGGGACTAGCGGGAGTTTAGGGGAGACCCAGTACTTC CASSGTSGSLGETQYF
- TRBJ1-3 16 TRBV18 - TGTGCCAGCTCACCACACCCGGGTGGCTCTGGAAACACCATATATTTT CASSPHPGGSGNTIYF
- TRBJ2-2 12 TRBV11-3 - TGTGCCAGCAGCCCCAACACCGGGGAGCTGTTTTTT CASSPNTGELFF
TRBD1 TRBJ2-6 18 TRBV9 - TGTGCCAGCAGCGTAGCCGGCAGGGGGTCCTCTGGGGCCAACGTCCTGACTTTC CASSVAGRGSSGANVLTF
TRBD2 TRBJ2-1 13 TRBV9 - TGTGCCAGCGGGGGGGACTGGAACAATGAGCAGTTCTTC CASGGDWNNEQFF
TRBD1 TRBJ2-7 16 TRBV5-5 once TGTGCCAGCAGCTGGGGACCGGGACAGGGGTCCTACGAGCAGTACTTC CASSWGPGQGSYEQYF
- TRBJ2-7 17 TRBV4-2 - TGTGCCAGCAGCCAGGCCGGGGGTCAGGGGGTGCCCTACGAGCAGTACTTC CASSQAGGQGVPYEQYF
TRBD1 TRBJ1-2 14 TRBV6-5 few TGTGCCAGCAAAACGGGGCAGGGGGCGTGGGGCTACACCTTC CASKTGQGAWGYTF
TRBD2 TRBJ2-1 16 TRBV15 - TGTGCCACCAGCAGAGCTAGCGGGAGAGTTTACAATGAGCAGTTCTTC CATSRASGRVYNEQFF